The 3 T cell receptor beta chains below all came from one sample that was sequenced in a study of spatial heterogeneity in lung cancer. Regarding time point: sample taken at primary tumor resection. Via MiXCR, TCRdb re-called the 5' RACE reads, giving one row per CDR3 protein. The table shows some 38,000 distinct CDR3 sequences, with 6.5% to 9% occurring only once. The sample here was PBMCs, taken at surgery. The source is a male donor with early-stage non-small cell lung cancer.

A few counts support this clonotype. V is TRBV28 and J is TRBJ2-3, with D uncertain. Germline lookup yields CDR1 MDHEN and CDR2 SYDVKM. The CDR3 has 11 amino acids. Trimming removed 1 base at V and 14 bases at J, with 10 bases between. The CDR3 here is CASSLSFEWYF. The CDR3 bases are TGTGCCAGCAGTTTATCTTTTGAGTGGTATTTT.

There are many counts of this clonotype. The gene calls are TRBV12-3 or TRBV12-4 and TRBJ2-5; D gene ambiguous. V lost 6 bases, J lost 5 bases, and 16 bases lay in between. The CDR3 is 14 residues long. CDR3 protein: CASRLSSDLETQYF. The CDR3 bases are TGTGCCAGCAGGCTTAGCTCTGACTTGGAGACCCAGTACTTC.

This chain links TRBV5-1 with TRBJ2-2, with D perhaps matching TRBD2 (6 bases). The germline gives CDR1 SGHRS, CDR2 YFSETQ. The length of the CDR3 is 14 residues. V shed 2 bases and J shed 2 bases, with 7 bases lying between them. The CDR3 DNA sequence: TGCGCCAGCAGCTTCGGGACTAACACCGGGGAGCTGTTTTTT. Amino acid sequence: CASSFGTNTGELFF.